This T cell receptor beta chain was recovered during a study of shared T cell receptors in the human thymus. Profiling relied on immunoSEQ multiplex PCR, and the TCRdb table lists in-frame clones only, not all of them. The sample holds some 640,000 clones, approximately 89% seen once. This clone showed up just a few times. V lost 3 bases and J lost 4, with 10 bases in between. There are 15 residues in the CDR3. Germline loops: CDR1 SGHDN, CDR2 FVKESK. The same sample was also used in a study of human thymus T cells. That work adds: Healthy Finnish infants undergoing corrective surgery for congenital heart defects provided the donor material. Resections removed during corrective heart surgery provided the thymus tissue used. Among unrelated individuals, related research reported thymic repertoires that overlapped highly.

This chain uses TRBV14 with TRBJ1-6; D gene uncertain. Sequencing input: thymocytes. The sequence came from a boy in the first two years of life with a congenital heart defect. The CDR3 spells CASSHITAYNSPLHF. The CDR3 DNA follows: TGTGCCAGCAGCCACATTACAGCTTATAATTCACCCCTCCACTTT.